This entry features one TCR beta chain sequence. Its antigen has not been determined. Per-base qualities were not stored, and no clone one base away is much larger. The CDR3 goes from the cysteine to the phenylalanine over 18 residues. The sequence is cut down to CDR3 DNA, 54 bases in frame from base 1. V is cut by 2 bases and J by 6 bases, and the space between the germline ends is 25 bases. The germline V gene encodes CDR1 SEHNR and CDR2 FQNEAQ (reference sequence). This sample was taken from a study of radiotherapy plus CTLA-4 blockade in lung cancer (dated by TCRdb to the late 2010s). General notes on the study: Objective responses occurred in roughly 20% of enrolled patients, and 31% achieved disease control. General study outcomes and caveats: After treatment with radiotherapy and ipilimumab, TCR clones that originated in tumors expanded in peripheral blood. Early dynamic changes in blood T cell clones, together with increased serum interferon-beta after radiation, were reported as the strongest predictors of response.

The library came from the immunoSEQ multiplex PCR assay. TCRdb re-hosts the immuneACCESS table, in-frame sequences only. Its copies lack some clones; in the studies checked, an unresolved V gene accounts for under half of them, and the cause for the rest is not known. This sample comprises 95,000 to 150,000 clones, around 89% of them detected only once. The leading ten clones occupy more than 6.5% of the sample. The study tested focal radiation therapy combined with CTLA-4 blockade (ipilimumab) in patients with chemo-refractory metastatic non-small-cell lung cancer. Sequences were derived from peripheral blood, sampled from a patient treated with radiotherapy plus ipilimumab. The sequence links TRBV7-9 to TRBJ1-1; the D segment could be TRBD1, given 5 matching bases. The clonotype was recovered from a human donor with non-small cell lung cancer that progressed on radiotherapy plus ipilimumab. The DNA sequence is as follows: TGTGCCAGCAGCTTAAAGACCCCAGCGGGACTGAGAATCCCTGAAGCTTTCTTT. Its protein reads: CASSLKTPAGLRIPEAFF.